The subject of this entry is one T cell receptor (beta chain). The sample originates from a study of blood T cell repertoires in COVID-19. On the study more broadly: T cells, B-cell-depleted T cells, or PBMCs provided the cDNA or gDNA that served as material.

Study members were between about 18 and 95 years old and lived in 20 to 30 US regions. Clinical history as reported by participants underpinned cohort assignment. V dropped 6 bases and J dropped 7; count of bases not matched to a gene: 11. Germline lookup yields CDR1 ENHRY and CDR2 SYGVKD. The CDR3 is 15 residues long. In the original workflow: From reference gene primer amplification, estimates of nucleated cell counts were derived. Clones were sequenced by immunoSEQ multiplex PCR, and TCRdb holds only the in-frame ones, with some missing. V and J calls and clone size are as listed in that table; D and trimming were resolved from the DNA. The table lists 62,000 or so clones, roughly 80% of them singletons, with less than 4.5% in the top ten.

This sequence was found in a woman aged 40 to 49 with acute COVID-19. What was sequenced was PBMCs or T cells enriched from blood (not recorded which). The chain carries TRBV10-3 and TRBJ2-2; 7 nucleotides match TRBD1. The CDR3 DNA follows: TGTGCCATCAGCGACAGGGTGGATATCGGCGGGGAGCTGTTTTTT. It yields the protein CAISDRVDIGGELFF.